This entry lists 23 T cell receptor beta chains sequenced from one sample in a study of PD-1 blockade in classical Hodgkin lymphoma (dated by TCRdb to 2019 to 2021). The time point label on this specimen signifies: cycle 4 day 1 (C4D1), after five to seven weeks of nivolumab. Relapse after autologous stem cell transplantation had occurred in all trial patients, and cohorts A, B and C were distinguished by prior brentuximab vedotin exposure. Receptor libraries were prepared by the immunoSEQ multiplex PCR assay. Drawn from immuneACCESS, this table holds only the in-frame rearrangements with V and J called that TCRdb kept. Clones are partly lost; checked studies trace under half to an unresolved V gene and leave the rest unexplained. The sample data list about 93,000 clones, and just under 80% of these were observed just once. About 9% of the sample comes from the top ten. The sample here was peripheral blood mononuclear cells (PBMCs), taken before the fourth cycle of nivolumab. The receptors were sampled from a human donor with classical Hodgkin lymphoma.

The chain joins TRBV6-5 to TRBJ1-6; the match to TRBD1 covers 7 bases. The CDR3 loop spans 15 amino acids. Trimming took 7 bases from V and 9 from J; bases not matched to a gene: 12. Germline V gene lookup returns CDR1 MNHEY and CDR2 SVGAGI. CDR3 DNA: TGTGCCAGCAACGACAGGGATAATCGGGTTTCACCCCTCCACTTT. Translated: CASNDRDNRVSPLHF.

This chain connects TRBV7-9 to TRBJ1-5; D uncertain. The CDR3 extends over 12 amino acids. Germline V gives CDR1 SEHNR, CDR2 FQNEAQ (reference sequence). Between the trimmed V and J ends, which lost 1 base and 6 bases, there was a span of 4 bases. The CDR3 region is CASSLDLQPQHF. CDR3 DNA sequence: TGTGCCAGCAGCTTAGACCTTCAGCCCCAGCATTTT. Looking up the rest from reference TRBV7-9 and TRBJ1-5 gives the full variable domain: DTGVSQNPRHKITKRGQNVTFRCDPISEHNRLYWYRQTLGQGPEFLTYFQNEAQLEKSRLLSDRFSAERPKGSFSTLEIQRTEQGDSAMYLCASSLDLQPQHFGDGTRLSIL.

The chain is built from TRBV9 and TRBJ2-3; D may be TRBD1 or TRBD2 (5 bases each). Looked up from germline, CDR1 is SGDLS and CDR2 is YYNGEE. The V gene lost 3 bases and the J gene lost 0 bases, with 11 bases spanning the gap. This CDR3 has 15 amino acids. The CDR3 coding sequence is TGTGCCAGCAGCGCCTACGGGGACAGCACAGATACGCAGTATTTT. Encoded protein: CASSAYGDSTDTQYF.

The chain joins TRBV6-5 to TRBJ1-3; tentative D call: TRBD1 (5 bases). Per germline, CDR1 MNHEY and CDR2 SVGAGI. The ends were cut back, 2 bases at V and 10 bases at J, with 15 bases in the middle. The CDR3 runs 14 residues. CDR3 in amino acids: CASSYDGVRGTIYF. The CDR3, as DNA: TGTGCCAGCAGTTACGATGGGGTCCGGGGGACCATATATTTT.

The chain employs TRBV7-2 and TRBJ1-6; D not resolved. Germline CDR1 and CDR2: SGHTA and FQGNSA. Trimming left V 3 bases short and J 6 bases short, with 9 bases between. There are 14 residues in the CDR3. This chain's CDR3 is CASSLVRFNSPLHF. The CDR3 DNA is TGTGCCAGCAGCTTGGTCCGGTTTAATTCACCCCTCCACTTT. Using reference TRBV7-2 and TRBJ1-6 for the parts outside the CDR3, the full variable domain is GAGVSQSPSNKVTEKGKDVELRCDPISGHTALYWYRQSLGQGLEFLIYFQGNSAPDKSGLPSDRFSAERTGGSVSTLTIQRTQQEDSAVYLCASSLVRFNSPLHFGNGTRLTVT.

The rearrangement links TRBV7-2 to TRBJ2-3, with 9 bases lining up with TRBD2. The CDR3 contains 16 residues. V shed 4 bases and J 2 bases; nucleotides not matched to a gene: 7. Germline lookup yields CDR1 SGHTA and CDR2 FQGNSA. The CDR3: CASSSNSGRVTDTQYF. CDR3 DNA sequence: TGTGCCAGCAGCTCAAATAGCGGGAGAGTCACAGATACGCAGTATTTT.

The genes are TRBV5-1 and TRBJ2-5; 10 bases are shared with TRBD1. V lost 3 bases to trimming and J lost 3 bases; unmatched junction nucleotides: 11. The CDR3 has 17 residues. Germline V CDR1 and CDR2: SGHRS, YFSETQ. CDR3 sequence: CASSSGKTGGGEETQYF. For the CDR3, the DNA is TGCGCCAGCAGCTCGGGCAAGACAGGGGGCGGGGAAGAGACCCAGTACTTC. The full variable domain, its missing parts supplied by reference TRBV5-1 and TRBJ2-5, is KAGVTQTPRYLIKTRGQQVTLSCSPISGHRSVSWYQQTPGQGLQFLFEYFSETQRNKGNFPGRFSGRQFSNSRSEMNVSTLELGDSALYLCASSSGKTGGGEETQYFGPGTRLLVL.

The rearrangement joins TRBV11-2 to TRBJ1-4, with 7 bases identical to TRBD1. This CDR3 has 13 residues. The trim removed 4 bases at V and 6 bases at J, leaving 2 bases unmatched. Germline V gives CDR1 SGHAT, CDR2 FQNNGV. CDR3 in amino acids: CASSSTGYEKLFF. The CDR3 DNA reads TGTGCCAGCAGCTCGACAGGGTATGAAAAACTGTTTTTT.

J is TRBJ2-7 and V is TRBV4-3; a possible D gene is TRBD1 (5 bases). Germline V gene sequence: CDR1 LGHNA, CDR2 YSLEER. The CDR3 has 19 residues. V lost 3 bases to trimming and J lost 3 bases, with 27 bases between them. The CDR3 DNA sequence: TGCGCCAGCAGCCACCCCTTGGTTGGTGTTGGGGCTTTTTTCTACGAGCAGTACTTC. This gives the protein CASSHPLVGVGAFFYEQYF.

J is TRBJ2-2 and V is TRBV5-1; D is ambiguous. Trimming took off 4 bases at V and 1 base at J, with 5 bases between the two ends. Germline assignment: CDR1 SGHRS and CDR2 YFSETQ. CDR3 size: 13 residues. The CDR3 DNA reads as TGCGCCAGCAGCACGGGGAACACCGGGGAGCTGTTTTTT. As protein: CASSTGNTGELFF.

CDR3 bases: TGTGCCTGGAGTGTACAAAGGGAGCAGTACTTC. Protein: CAWSVQREQYF. V and J are TRBV30 and TRBJ2-7; D gene unclear. This CDR3 comprises 11 residues. V was pared by 0 bases and J by 7 bases, with 7 bases between. Germline V gene sequence: CDR1 GTSNPN, CDR2 SVGIG (reference sequence).

This chain joins TRBV7-9 and TRBJ1-5; no clear D gene. From germline, CDR1 is SEHNR and CDR2 FQNEAQ (reference sequence). CDR3 length: 12 residues. With 3 bases removed from V and 3 bases from J, the gap between germline ends came to 3 bases. The DNA of the CDR3 is TGTGCCAGCAGCTTTACCAATCAGCCCCAGCATTTT. Its protein product is CASSFTNQPQHF.

The genes are TRBV7-9 and TRBJ1-1, with TRBD1 as a possible D gene (5 bases). This CDR3 has 14 residues. V was shortened by 5 bases and J by 3 bases, with 13 bases between the two germline ends. Germline CDR1 SEHNR, CDR2 FQNEAQ (reference sequence). The CDR3 region has the DNA TGTGCCAGCAGCCTTCCCCGACAGTACACTGAAGCTTTCTTT. Encoded protein: CASSLPRQYTEAFF.

This chain joins TRBV5-1 and TRBJ1-4, with D possibly TRBD1 on 5 matching bases. CDR3 size: 16 residues. Germline V gene lookup returns CDR1 SGHRS and CDR2 YFSETQ. The V and J ends lost 0 bases and 0 bases respectively, with 9 bases between them. The CDR3 region has the DNA TGCGCCAGCAGCTTGGCAAAGGGACCAACTAATGAAAAACTGTTTTTT. Protein sequence: CASSLAKGPTNEKLFF.

This chain links TRBV15 with TRBJ2-7; TRBD1 or TRBD2 may be the D gene (6 bases each). Germline V CDR1 and CDR2: LNHNV, YYDKDF (reference sequence). Trimming took off 0 bases at V and 5 bases at J, with 8 bases between the two ends. The CDR3 covers 13 residues. CDR3 nucleotide sequence: TGTGCCACCAGCAGAGATAGGGGGGACGAGCAGTACTTC. This sequence encodes CATSRDRGDEQYF.

This chain uses TRBV18 with TRBJ2-3; TRBD1 matches at 7 bases. The ends lost 1 base at V and 11 bases at J; junction bases unmatched: 12. The germline CDR1 and CDR2 sequences are KGHSH and LQKENI. The CDR3 sequence is 15 residues long. The CDR3 coding sequence is TGTGCCAGCTCACCACGGACACAACAGGGGAGTAGGCAGTATTTT. It specifies CASSPRTQQGSRQYF.

This chain joins TRBV5-6 and TRBJ2-7; D remains ambiguous. Germline V CDR1 and CDR2: SGHDT, YYEEEE. V lost 1 base to trimming and J lost 0 bases, with 8 bases between them. The CDR3 spans 14 residues. CDR3: CASSLSGVSYEQYF. For the CDR3, the DNA is TGTGCCAGCAGCTTGAGTGGGGTCTCCTACGAGCAGTACTTC.

J is TRBJ2-2 and V is TRBV7-3; TRBD2 agrees at 7 bases. CDR3 length: 16 amino acids. The germline V gene has CDR1 SGHTA and CDR2 FQGTGA. With 0 bases clipped from V and 3 bases from J, the junction kept 4 bases outside the gene matches. The CDR3 here is CASSLTAGVYTGELFF. CDR3 coding DNA: TGTGCCAGCAGCTTAACCGCGGGAGTCTACACCGGGGAGCTGTTTTTT.

This clone was counted a single time. The chain recombines TRBV6-5 with TRBJ1-6; D gene ambiguous. V lost 3 bases and J lost 9, with 15 bases in between. This CDR3 spans 15 amino acids. Germline CDR1 is MNHEY and CDR2 is SVGAGI. The CDR3 DNA reads TGTGCCAGCAGTTATTACAGTTCAGCGGGTTCACCCCTCCACTTT. Protein: CASSYYSSAGSPLHF.

This clone turned up a few times. V usage is TRBV5-1 and J usage is TRBJ2-7, with 11 bases lining up with TRBD1. This CDR3 is built from 15 residues. Germline trimming cut 3 bases from V and 2 bases from J; bases unmatched to any gene: 4. Per germline, CDR1 SGHRS and CDR2 YFSETQ. CDR3: CASSSRGQGAYEQYF. CDR3 in DNA: TGCGCCAGCAGCTCAAGGGGACAGGGGGCCTACGAGCAGTACTTC.

This chain joins TRBV6-5 and TRBJ2-3; D gene unclear. Germline assignment: CDR1 MNHEY and CDR2 SVGAGI. Trimming shortened V by 4 bases and J by 4 bases, and 18 bases separated the two germline ends. CDR3 size: 16 residues. DNA for the CDR3: TGTGCCAGCAGTTCCCGACTTCAACCAAAACCAGATACGCAGTATTTT. Its translation: CASSSRLQPKPDTQYF.

The V call is TRBV6-7, the J call TRBJ1-4; D not resolved. TRBV6-7 is filed as an ORF, its function uncertain. This CDR3 has 18 amino acids. With 0 bases removed from V and 5 bases from J, the gap between germline ends came to 19 bases. The CDR3 DNA is TGTGCCAGCAGTTACTCCTTTGTAGCTCGGGCGTCGAATGAAAAACTGTTTTTT. Protein sequence: CASSYSFVARASNEKLFF.

The chain recombines TRBV9 with TRBJ2-2; D is unclear. The CDR3 runs 15 residues. Trimming took off 0 bases at V and 5 bases at J, with 11 bases between the two ends. Germline V CDR1 and CDR2: SGDLS, YYNGEE. This CDR3 reads CASSVDVLRTGELFF. The CDR3 DNA follows: TGTGCCAGCAGCGTAGATGTATTGAGGACCGGGGAGCTGTTTTTT.